This paragraph covers one TCR beta chain sequence. What it binds is unknown. Germline V lookup: CDR1 MDHEN, CDR2 SYDVKM. This CDR3 comprises 13 residues. V shed 10 bases, J shed 0 bases, and the junction held 5 bases outside the gene matches. This entry belongs to a study of T cell repertoires in cytomegalovirus infection. Overall study context: Shared public TCR beta signatures pointed to both CMV infection and a matching HLA type. Broader study findings: Carriers of CMV plus the relevant HLA were identified by cumulative public TCR beta family frequency. It was HLA-C-restricted CMV-specific TCR beta clonotypes that dominated the response ex vivo.

TCRdb recomputed calls from the reads with MiXCR, one row per CDR3 protein. The sample has around 540,000 distinct CDR3 sequences, roughly a third seen once. This material consisted of cultured PBMCs, taken from culture after CMV antigen stimulation. The TCR was taken from a human donor in good health (CMV status not recorded). Some clones in this sample may be carry-over from other donors' samples. The rearrangement joins TRBV28 to TRBJ2-5, with 7 positions matching TRBD1. CDR3 sequence: CAIKGQNQETQYF. The CDR3 DNA reads TGTGCCATCAAGGGACAGAACCAAGAGACCCAGTACTTC.